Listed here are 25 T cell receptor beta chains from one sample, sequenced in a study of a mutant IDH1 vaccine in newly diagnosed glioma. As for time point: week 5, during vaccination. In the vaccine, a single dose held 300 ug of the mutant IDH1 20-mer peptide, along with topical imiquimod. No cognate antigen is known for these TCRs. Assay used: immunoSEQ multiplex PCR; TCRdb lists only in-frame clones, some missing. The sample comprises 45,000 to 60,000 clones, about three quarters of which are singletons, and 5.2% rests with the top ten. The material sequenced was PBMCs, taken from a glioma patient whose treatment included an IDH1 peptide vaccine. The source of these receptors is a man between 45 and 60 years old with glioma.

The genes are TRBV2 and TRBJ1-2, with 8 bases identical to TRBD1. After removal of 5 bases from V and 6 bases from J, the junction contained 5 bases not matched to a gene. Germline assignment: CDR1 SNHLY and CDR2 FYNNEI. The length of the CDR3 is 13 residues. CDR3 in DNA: TGTGCCAGCAGTTTTAACAGGGGGGATGGCTACACCTTC. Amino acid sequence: CASSFNRGDGYTF.

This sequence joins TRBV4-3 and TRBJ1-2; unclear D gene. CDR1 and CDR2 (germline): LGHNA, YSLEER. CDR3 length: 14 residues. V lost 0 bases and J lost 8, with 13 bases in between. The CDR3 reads CASSQDGLKGGYTF. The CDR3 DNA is TGCGCCAGCAGCCAAGATGGCCTTAAAGGAGGCTACACCTTC.

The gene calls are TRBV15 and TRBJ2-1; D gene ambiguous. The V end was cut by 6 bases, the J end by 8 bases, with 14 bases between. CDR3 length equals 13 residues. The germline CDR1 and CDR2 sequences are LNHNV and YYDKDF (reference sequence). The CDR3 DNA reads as TGTGCCACCAGTTTCCCGCCTTGGCATGAGCAGTTCTTC. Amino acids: CATSFPPWHEQFF.

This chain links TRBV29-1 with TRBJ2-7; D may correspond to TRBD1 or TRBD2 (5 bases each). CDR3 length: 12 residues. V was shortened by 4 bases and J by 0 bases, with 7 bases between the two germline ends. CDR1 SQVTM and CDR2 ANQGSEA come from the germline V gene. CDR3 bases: TGCAGCGTTGCGGGGCACTCCTACGAGCAGTACTTC. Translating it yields CSVAGHSYEQYF.

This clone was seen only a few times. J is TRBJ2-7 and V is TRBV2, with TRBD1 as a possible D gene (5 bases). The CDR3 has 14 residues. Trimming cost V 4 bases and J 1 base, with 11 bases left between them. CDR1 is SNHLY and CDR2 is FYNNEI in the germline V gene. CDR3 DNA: TGTGCCAGCAGTGTGACAGCCAATTCCTACGAGCAGTACTTC. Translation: CASSVTANSYEQYF.

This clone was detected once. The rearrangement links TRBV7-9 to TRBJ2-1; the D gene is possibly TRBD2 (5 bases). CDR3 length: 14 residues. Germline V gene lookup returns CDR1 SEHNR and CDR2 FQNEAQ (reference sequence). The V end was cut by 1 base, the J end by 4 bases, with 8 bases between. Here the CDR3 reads CASSLDAGYNEQFF. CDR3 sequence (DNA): TGTGCCAGCAGCTTAGATGCGGGTTACAATGAGCAGTTCTTC.

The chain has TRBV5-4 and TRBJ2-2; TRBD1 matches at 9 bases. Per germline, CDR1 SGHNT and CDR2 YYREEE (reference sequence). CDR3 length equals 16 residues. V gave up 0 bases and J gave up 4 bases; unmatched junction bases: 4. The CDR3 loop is CASSLAGTGPTGELFF. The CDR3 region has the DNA TGTGCCAGCAGCTTGGCTGGGACAGGGCCCACCGGGGAGCTGTTTTTT.

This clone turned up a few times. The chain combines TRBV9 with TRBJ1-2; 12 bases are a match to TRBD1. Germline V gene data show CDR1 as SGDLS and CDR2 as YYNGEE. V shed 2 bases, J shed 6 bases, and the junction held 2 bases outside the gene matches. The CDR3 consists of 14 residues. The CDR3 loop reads CASSVGTGGHGYTF. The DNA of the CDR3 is TGTGCCAGCAGCGTCGGGACAGGGGGCCATGGCTACACCTTC.

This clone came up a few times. The chain's CDR3 is CASSLLDEQFF. The DNA of the CDR3 is TGTGCCAGCAGCTTACTCGATGAGCAGTTCTTC. The V and J genes are TRBV7-2 and TRBJ2-1; D unresolved. Trimming stripped 2 bases from V and 8 bases from J, with 4 bases between. Germline V gene data show CDR1 as SGHTA and CDR2 as FQGNSA. The CDR3 is 11 residues long.

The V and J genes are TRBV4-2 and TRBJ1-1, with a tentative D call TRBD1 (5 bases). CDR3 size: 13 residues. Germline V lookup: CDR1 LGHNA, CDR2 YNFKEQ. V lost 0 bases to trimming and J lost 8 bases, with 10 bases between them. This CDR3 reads CASSQDVTAEAFF. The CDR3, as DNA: TGTGCCAGCAGCCAAGATGTGACAGCGGAAGCTTTCTTT.

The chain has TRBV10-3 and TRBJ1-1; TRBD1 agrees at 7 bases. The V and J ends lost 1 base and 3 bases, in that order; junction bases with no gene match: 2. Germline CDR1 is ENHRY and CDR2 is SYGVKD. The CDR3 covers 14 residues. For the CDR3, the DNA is TGTGCCATCAGTGAGTTGGGGACAGACACTGAAGCTTTCTTT. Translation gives CAISELGTDTEAFF.

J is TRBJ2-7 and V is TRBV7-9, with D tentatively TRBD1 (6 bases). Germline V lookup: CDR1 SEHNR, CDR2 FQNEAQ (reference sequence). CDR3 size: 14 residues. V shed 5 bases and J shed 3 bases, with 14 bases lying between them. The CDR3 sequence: CASSTQGKGYEQYF. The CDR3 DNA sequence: TGTGCCAGCAGCACCCAGGGGAAAGGCTACGAGCAGTACTTC. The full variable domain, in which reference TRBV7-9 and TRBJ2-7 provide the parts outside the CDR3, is DTGVSQNPRHKITKRGQNVTFRCDPISEHNRLYWYRQTLGQGPEFLTYFQNEAQLEKSRLLSDRFSAERPKGSFSTLEIQRTEQGDSAMYLCASSTQGKGYEQYFGPGTRLTVT.

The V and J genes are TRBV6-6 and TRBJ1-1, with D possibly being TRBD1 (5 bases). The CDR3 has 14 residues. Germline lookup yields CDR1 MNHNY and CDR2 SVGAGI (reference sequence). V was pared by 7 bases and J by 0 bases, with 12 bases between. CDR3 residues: CASTQQVLNTEAFF. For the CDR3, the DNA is TGTGCCAGCACCCAACAGGTGTTGAACACTGAAGCTTTCTTT.

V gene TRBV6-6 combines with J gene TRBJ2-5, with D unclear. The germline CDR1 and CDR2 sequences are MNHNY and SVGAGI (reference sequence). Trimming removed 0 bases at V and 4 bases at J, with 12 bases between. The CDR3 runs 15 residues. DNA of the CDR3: TGTGCCAGCAGTTACTCGGGCCTTTTGGGAGAGACCCAGTACTTC. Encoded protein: CASSYSGLLGETQYF.

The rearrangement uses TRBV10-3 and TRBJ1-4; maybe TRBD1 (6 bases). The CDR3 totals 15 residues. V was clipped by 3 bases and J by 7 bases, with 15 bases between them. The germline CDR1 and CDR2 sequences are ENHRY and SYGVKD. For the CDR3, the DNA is TGTGCCATCAGTGACAACGGCAGGGGAGGTGAAAAACTGTTTTTT. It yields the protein CAISDNGRGGEKLFF.

The CDR3 DNA sequence: TGTGCCAGCAGCGTGGAACCGGGACGGCTTAACTATGGCTACACCTTC. Amino acids: CASSVEPGRLNYGYTF. The rearrangement joins TRBV9 to TRBJ1-2; possibly TRBD1 for D (5 bases). Per the germline V gene, CDR1 is SGDLS and CDR2 is YYNGEE. The CDR3 has 16 residues. With 2 bases removed from V and 1 base from J, the gap between germline ends came to 15 bases.

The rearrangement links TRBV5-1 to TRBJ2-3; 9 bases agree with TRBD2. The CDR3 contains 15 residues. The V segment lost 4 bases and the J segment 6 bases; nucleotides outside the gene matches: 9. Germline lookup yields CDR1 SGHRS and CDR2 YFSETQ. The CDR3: CASSTTSGVVDTQYF. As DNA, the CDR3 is TGCGCCAGCAGCACGACTAGCGGAGTCGTGGATACGCAGTATTTT.

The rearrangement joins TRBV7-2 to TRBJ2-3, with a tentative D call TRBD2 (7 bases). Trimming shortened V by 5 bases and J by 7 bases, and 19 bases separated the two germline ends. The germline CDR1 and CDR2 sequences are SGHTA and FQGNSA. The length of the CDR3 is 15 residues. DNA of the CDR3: TGTGCCAGCAGCACCGGACGGGGGGCAACGAATACGCAGTATTTT. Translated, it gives CASSTGRGATNTQYF.

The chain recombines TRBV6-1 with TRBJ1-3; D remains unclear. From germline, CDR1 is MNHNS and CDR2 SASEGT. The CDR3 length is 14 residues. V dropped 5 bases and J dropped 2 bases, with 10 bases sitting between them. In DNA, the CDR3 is TGTGCCAGCAGTCCCCATGTTCCTGGAAACACCATATATTTT. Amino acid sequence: CASSPHVPGNTIYF.

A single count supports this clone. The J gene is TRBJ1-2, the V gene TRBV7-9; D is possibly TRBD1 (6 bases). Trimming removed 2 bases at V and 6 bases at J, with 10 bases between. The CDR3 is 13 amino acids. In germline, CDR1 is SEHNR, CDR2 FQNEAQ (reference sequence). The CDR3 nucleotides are TGTGCCAGCAGCTTATTGAACAGGGATGGCTACACCTTC. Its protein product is CASSLLNRDGYTF.

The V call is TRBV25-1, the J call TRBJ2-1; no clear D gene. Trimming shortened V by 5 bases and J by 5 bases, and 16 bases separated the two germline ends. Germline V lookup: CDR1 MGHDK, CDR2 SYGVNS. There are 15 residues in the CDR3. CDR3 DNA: TGTGCCAGCAGTTTAACCGGGCCTGGGGACAATGAGCAGTTCTTC. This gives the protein CASSLTGPGDNEQFF.

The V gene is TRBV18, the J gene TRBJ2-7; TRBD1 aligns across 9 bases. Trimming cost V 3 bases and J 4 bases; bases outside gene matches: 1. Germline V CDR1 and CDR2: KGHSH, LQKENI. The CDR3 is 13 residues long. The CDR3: CASSPGTGYEQYF. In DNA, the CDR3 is TGTGCCAGCTCACCTGGGACAGGGTACGAGCAGTACTTC.

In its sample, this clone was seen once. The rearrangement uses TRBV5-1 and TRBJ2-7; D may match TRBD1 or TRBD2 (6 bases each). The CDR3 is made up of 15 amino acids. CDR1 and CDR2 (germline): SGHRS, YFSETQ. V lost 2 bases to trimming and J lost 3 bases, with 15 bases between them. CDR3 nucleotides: TGCGCCAGCAGCTTTGGTGGGGGGCGCAGCTACGAGCAGTACTTC. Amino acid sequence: CASSFGGGRSYEQYF.

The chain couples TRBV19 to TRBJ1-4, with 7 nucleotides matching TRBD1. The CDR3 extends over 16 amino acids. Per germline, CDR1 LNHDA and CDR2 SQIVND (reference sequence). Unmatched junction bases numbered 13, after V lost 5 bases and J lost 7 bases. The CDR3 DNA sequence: TGTGCCAGTAGTCCCCTGGGTGGGACAGTCGGTGAAAAACTGTTTTTT. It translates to CASSPLGGTVGEKLFF.

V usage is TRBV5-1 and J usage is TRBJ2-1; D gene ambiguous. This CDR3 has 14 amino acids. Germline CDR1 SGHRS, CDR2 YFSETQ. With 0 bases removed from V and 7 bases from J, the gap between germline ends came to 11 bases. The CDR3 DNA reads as TGCGCCAGCAGCTTGGCGGTAGCTTCAAATGAGCAGTTCTTC. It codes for CASSLAVASNEQFF.